The TCR beta chain under discussion was sequenced for a study of blood T cell repertoires in COVID-19. About the research overall: The analysed material was cDNA or gDNA that came from T cells, B-cell-depleted T cells, or PBMCs.

Germline lookup yields CDR1 MNHEY and CDR2 SVGAGI. This CDR3 comprises 14 residues. The germline V and J ends were trimmed by 5 bases and 2 bases, with 12 bases remaining between them. The table came from immunoSEQ multiplex PCR; TCRdb's copy has only in-frame clones and leaves some out. The sample has some 200,000 clones, approximately 90% seen once. The specimen sequenced was peripheral blood. The chain combines TRBV6-5 with TRBJ1-1, with a weak D call TRBD1 (6 bases). The receptor was derived from a man aged 45-65 years with COVID-19, enrolled during active disease. Written as DNA, the CDR3 is TGTGCCAGCAGTCTGGACAGACTCAACACTGAAGCTTTCTTT. Protein product: CASSLDRLNTEAFF.